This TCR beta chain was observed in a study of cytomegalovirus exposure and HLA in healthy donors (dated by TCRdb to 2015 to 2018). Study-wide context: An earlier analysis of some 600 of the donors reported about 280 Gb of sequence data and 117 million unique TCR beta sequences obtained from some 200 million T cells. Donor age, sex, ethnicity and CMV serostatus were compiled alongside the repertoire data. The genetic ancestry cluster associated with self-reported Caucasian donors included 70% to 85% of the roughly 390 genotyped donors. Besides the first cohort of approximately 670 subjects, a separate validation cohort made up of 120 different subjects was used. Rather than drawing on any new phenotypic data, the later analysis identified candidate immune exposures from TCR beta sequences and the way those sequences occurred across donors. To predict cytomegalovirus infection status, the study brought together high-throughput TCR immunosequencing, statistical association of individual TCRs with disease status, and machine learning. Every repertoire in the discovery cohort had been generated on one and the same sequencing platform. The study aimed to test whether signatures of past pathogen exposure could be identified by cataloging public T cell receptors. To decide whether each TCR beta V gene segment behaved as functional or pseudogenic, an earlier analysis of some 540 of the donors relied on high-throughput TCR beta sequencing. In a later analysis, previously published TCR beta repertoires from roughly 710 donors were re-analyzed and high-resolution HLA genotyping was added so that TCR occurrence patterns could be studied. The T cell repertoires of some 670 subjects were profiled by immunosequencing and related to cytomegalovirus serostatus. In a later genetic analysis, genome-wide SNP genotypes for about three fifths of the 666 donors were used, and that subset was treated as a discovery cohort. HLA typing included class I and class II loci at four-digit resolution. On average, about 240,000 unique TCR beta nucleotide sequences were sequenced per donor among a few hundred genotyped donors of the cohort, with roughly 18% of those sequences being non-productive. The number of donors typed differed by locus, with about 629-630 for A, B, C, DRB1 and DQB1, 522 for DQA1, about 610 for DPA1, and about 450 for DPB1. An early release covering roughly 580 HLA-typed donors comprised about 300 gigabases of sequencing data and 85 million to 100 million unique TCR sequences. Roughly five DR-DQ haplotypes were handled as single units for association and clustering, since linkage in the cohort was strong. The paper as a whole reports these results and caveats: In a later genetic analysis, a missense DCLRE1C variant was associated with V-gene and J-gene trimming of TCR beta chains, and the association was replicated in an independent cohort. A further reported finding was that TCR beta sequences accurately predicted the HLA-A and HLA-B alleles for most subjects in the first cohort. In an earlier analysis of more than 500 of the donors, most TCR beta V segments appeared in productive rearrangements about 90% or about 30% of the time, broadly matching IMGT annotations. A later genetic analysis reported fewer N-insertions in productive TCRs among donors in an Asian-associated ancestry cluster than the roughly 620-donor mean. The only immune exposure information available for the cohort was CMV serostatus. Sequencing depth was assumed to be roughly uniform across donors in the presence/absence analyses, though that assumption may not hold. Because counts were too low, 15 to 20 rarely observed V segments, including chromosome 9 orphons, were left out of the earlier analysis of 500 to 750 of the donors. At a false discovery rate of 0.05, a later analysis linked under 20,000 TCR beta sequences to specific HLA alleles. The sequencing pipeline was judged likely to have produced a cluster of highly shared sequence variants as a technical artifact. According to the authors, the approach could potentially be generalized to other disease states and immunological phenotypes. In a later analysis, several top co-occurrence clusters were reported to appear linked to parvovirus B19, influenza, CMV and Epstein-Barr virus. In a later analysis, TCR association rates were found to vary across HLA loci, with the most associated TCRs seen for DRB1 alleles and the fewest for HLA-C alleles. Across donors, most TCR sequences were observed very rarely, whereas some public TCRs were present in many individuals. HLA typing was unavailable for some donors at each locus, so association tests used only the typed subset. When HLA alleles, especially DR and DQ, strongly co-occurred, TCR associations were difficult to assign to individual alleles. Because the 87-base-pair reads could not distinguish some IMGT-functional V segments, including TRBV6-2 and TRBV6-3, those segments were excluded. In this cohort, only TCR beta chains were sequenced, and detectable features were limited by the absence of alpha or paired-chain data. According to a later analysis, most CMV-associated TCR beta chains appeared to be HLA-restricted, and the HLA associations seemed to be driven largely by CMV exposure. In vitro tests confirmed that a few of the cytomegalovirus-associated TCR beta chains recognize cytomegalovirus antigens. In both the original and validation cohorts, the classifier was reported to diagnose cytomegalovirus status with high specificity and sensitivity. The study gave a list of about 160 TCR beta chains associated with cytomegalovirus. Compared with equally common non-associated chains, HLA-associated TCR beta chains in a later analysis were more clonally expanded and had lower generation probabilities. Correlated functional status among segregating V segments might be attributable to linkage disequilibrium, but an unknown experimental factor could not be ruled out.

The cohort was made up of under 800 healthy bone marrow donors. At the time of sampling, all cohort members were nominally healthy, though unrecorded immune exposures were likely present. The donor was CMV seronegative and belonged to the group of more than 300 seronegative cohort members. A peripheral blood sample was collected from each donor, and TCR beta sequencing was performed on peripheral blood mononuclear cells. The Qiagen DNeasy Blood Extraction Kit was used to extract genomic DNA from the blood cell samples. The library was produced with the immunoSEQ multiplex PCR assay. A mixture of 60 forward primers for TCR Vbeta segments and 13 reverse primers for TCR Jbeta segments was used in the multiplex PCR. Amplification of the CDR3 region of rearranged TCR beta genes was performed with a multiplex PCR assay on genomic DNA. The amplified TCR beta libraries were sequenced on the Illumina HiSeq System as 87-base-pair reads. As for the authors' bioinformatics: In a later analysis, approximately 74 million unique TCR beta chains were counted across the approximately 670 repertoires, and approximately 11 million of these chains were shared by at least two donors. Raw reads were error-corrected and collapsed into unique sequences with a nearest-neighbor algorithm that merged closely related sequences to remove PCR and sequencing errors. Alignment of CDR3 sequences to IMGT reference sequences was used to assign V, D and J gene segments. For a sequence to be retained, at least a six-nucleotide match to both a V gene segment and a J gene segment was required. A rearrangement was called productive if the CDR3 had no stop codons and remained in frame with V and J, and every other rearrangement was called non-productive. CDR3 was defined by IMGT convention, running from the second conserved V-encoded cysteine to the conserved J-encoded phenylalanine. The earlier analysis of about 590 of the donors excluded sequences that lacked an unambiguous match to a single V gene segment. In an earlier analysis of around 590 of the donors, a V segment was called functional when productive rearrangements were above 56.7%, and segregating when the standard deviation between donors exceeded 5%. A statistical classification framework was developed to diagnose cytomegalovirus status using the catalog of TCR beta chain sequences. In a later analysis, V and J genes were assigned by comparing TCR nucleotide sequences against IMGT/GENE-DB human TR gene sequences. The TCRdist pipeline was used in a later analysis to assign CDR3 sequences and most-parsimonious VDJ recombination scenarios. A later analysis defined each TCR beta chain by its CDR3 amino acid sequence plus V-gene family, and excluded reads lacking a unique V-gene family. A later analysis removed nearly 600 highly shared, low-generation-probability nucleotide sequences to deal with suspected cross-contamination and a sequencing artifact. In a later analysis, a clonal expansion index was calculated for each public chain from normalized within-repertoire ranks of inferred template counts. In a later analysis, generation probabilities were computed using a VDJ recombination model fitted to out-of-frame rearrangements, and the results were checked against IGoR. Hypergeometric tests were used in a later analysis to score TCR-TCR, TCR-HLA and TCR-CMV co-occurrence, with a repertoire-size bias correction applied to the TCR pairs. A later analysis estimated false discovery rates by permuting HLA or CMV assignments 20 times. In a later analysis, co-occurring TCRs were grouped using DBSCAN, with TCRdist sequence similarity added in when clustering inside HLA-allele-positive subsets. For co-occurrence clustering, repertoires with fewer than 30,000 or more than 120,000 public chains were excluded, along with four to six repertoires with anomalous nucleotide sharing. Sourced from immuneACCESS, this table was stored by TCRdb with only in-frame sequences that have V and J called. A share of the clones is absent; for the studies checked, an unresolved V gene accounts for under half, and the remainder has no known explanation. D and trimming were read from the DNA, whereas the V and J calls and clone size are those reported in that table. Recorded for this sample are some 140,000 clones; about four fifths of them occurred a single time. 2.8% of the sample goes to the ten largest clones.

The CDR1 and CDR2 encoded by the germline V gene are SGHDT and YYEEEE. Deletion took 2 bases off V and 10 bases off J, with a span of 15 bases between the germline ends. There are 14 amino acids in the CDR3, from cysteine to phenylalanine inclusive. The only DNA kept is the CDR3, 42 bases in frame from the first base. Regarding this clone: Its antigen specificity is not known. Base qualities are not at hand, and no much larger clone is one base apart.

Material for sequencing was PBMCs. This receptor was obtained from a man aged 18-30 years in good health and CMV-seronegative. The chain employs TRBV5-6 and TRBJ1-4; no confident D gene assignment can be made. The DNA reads TGTGCCAGCAGCTTACAAGCCGGGGTGGGAAAACTGTTTTTT. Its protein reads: CASSLQAGVGKLFF.